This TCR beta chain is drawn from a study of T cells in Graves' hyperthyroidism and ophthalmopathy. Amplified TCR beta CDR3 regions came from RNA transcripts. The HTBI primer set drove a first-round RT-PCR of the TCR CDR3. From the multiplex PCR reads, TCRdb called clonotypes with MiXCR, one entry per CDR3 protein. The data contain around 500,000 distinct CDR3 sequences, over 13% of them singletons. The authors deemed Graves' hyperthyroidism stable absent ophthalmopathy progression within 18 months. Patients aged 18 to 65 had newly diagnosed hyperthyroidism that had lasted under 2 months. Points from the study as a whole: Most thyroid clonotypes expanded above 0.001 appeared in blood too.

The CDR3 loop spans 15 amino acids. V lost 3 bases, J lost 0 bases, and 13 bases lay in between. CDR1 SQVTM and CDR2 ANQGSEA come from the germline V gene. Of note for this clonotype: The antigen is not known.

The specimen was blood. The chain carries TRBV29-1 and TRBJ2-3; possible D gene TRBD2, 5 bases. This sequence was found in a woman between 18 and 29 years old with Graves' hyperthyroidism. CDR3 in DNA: TGCAGCGTTGATAGAGGGCCCCCGAGCACAGATACGCAGTATTTT. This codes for CSVDRGPPSTDTQYF.